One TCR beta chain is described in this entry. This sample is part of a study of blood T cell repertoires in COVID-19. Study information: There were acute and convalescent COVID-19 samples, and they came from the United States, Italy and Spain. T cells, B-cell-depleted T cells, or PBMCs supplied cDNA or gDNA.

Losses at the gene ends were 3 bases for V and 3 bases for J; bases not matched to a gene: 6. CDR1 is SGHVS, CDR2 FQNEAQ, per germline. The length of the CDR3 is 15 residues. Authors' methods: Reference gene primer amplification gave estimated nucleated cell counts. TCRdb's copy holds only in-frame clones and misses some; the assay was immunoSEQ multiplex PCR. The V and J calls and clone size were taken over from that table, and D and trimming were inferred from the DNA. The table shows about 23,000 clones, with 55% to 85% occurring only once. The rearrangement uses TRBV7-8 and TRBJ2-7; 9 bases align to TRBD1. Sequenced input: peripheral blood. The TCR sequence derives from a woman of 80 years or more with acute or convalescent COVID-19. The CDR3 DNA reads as TGTGCCAGCAGCTTTACAGGGGGCGCTAACTACGAGCAGTACTTC. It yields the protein CASSFTGGANYEQYF. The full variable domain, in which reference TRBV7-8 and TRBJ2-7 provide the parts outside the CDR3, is GAGVSQSPRYKVAKRGQDVALRCDPISGHVSLFWYQQALGQGPEFLTYFQNEAQLDKSGLPSDRFFAERPEGSVSTLKIQRTQQEDSAVYLCASSFTGGANYEQYFGPGTRLTVT.